The rows below give T cell receptor beta chains drawn from one sample of a study of OX40 agonist ivuxolimab in advanced cancers. Sequenced by immunoSEQ multiplex PCR; TCRdb stores in-frame clones only, minus some. Among 15,000 to 20,000 clones listed, around 70% were seen once. The sequences come from CD4+ or CD8+ T cells sorted from blood, collected in a trial of the OX40 agonist ivuxolimab. The receptors here all came from an adult with an advanced solid tumor such as melanoma, head and neck, liver or kidney cancer. CDR3s include the opening cysteine and the closing phenylalanine or tryptophan. Clone size is shown for a subset of rows, as once, few, many or a class of expanded clone.

v_gene,abundance,CDR3aa
TRBV7-9,few,CASQGALNTEAFF
TRBV4-2,-,CASSQDLAGVYEQYF
TRBV28,-,CASSFGGRDHYNEQFF
TRBV19,-,CASSHRPTNEKLFF
TRBV13,-,CASRAKGVGYEQYF
TRBV27,-,CASSSPGQGLFTGELFF
TRBV6-1,-,CASSEWSSYEQYF
TRBV4-3,-,CASSQFLGAYEQYF
TRBV5-5,few,CASSLEVGLETQYF
TRBV27,-,CASSLSGVGREETQYF
TRBV19,-,CASSIATSPDTQYF
TRBV7-6,-,CASSVHSNTEAFF
TRBV5-1,few,CASSSESDRDREKLFF
TRBV28,-,CASSFRESPYEQYF
TRBV19,once,CASSSVEGLAYEQYF
TRBV5-4,once,CASSLGQGGSGNTIYF
TRBV4-1,-,CASSQEHGSGEQYF
TRBV4-1,-,CASSQEPGPRDTQYF
TRBV14,-,CASSPTLTSSPYEQYF